The clone carrying this T cell receptor beta chain was counted at least ten times. This entry is derived from a study of T cells in Graves' hyperthyroidism and ophthalmopathy. Trimming pared 4 bases from V and 13 bases from J, leaving 13 bases between. The germline CDR1 and CDR2 sequences are SNHLY and FYNNEI. The CDR3 is 12 amino acids. Amplified TCR beta CDR3 regions derived from RNA transcripts. Primed by the HTBI set, a first-round RT-PCR was run on the TCR CDR3. TCRdb ran MiXCR on the multiplex PCR reads and lists one entry per CDR3 protein. The repertoire holds 750,000 to 900,000 distinct CDR3 sequences, with around 38% as singletons.

This clonotype was obtained from a man aged 18 to 29 with Graves' hyperthyroidism. The sequenced sample consisted of blood. The J gene is TRBJ1-4, the V gene TRBV2, with D uncertain. The CDR3 region has the DNA TGTGCCAGCAGTGTGGGATCGCAGATACTGTTTTTT. It translates to CASSVGSQILFF.